Each of the 20 T cell receptor beta chains below was sequenced from the same sample in a study of human T cells and chemical hapten exposure. Indicated time point: patch test 1, 2 weeks after DPC sensitization. Treatment in this sample: therapeutic diphenylcyclopropenone sensitization with weekly scalp DPC. One entry per CDR3 protein results from TCRdb running MiXCR on the RACE reads. This repertoire shows fewer than 500,000 distinct CDR3 sequences, nearly 5% found once; its top ten account for around 2.3%. This specimen was whole blood, taken in connection with sensitization to the hapten diphenylcyclopropenone (DPC). These receptors were obtained from a woman in her 50s with alopecia areata. Some clones in this sample may be carry-over from other donors' samples.

The V gene is TRBV20-1, the J gene TRBJ1-5, with 10 bases fitting TRBD1. CDR3 length: 13 residues. Germline loops: CDR1 DFQATT, CDR2 SNEGSKA (reference sequence). In nucleotides, the CDR3 is TGCAGCGGGCGACAGGGGGCCGTTCAGCCCCAGCATTTT. Residues: CSGRQGAVQPQHF.

This clonotype was seen repeatedly, ten times or more. The genes are TRBV29-1 and TRBJ2-7; 7 bases match TRBD1. Germline lookup yields CDR1 SQVTM and CDR2 ANQGSEA. The CDR3 is 12 residues long. J lost 1 base, V lost 7 bases, and 4 bases had no gene match. The CDR3 is CSASGQSYEQYF. The CDR3 nucleotides are TGCAGCGCGTCGGGACAGTCCTACGAGCAGTACTTC.

CDR3 amino acids: CASSPPKFLGTEAFF. The DNA of the CDR3 is TGTGCCAGCAGTCCCCCAAAGTTTTTAGGCACTGAAGCTTTCTTT. The chain joins TRBV27 to TRBJ1-1; D gene ambiguous. This CDR3 contains 15 residues. CDR1 and CDR2 from the germline V gene are MNHEY and SMNVEV (reference sequence). V was trimmed by 5 bases and J by 4 bases, leaving 17 bases between them.

This clonotype came up many times. Here the CDR3 DNA reads TGTGCCAGCACTCGAAAGAAAGAAACTGAAGCTTTCTTT. Translating it yields CASTRKKETEAFF. V and J are TRBV6-1 and TRBJ1-1; D gene uncertain. The CDR3 has 13 residues. V was cut by 7 bases and J by 5 bases, with 14 bases left in between. Germline CDR1 is MNHNS and CDR2 is SASEGT.

This clonotype was seen many times. The chain joins TRBV29-1 to TRBJ1-1; D not resolved. The CDR3 runs 12 residues. The V gene lost 6 bases and the J gene lost 4 bases, with 12 bases spanning the gap. Germline values: CDR1 SQVTM, CDR2 ANQGSEA. In DNA, the CDR3 is TGCAGCGTCCCGAAGGGAGGCACTGAAGCTTTCTTT. Residues: CSVPKGGTEAFF.

This clonotype was detected many times. This rearrangement joins TRBV7-9 to TRBJ2-7, with D unresolved. The CDR3 is made up of 12 amino acids. Looked up from germline, CDR1 is SEHNR and CDR2 is FQNEAQ (reference sequence). Trimming stripped 3 bases from V and 2 bases from J, with 5 bases between. The CDR3 DNA sequence: TGTGCCAGCAGCTTTGGGACCTACGAGCAGTACTTC. Its protein is CASSFGTYEQYF. The variable domain in full, with the rest retrieved from reference TRBV7-9 and TRBJ2-7, is DTGVSQNPRHKITKRGQNVTFRCDPISEHNRLYWYRQTLGQGPEFLTYFQNEAQLEKSRLLSDRFSAERPKGSFSTLEIQRTEQGDSAMYLCASSFGTYEQYFGPGTRLTVT.

This clonotype occurred many times. The chain joins TRBV11-2 to TRBJ2-2, with TRBD1 matching 9 bases. CDR1 SGHAT and CDR2 FQNNGV come from the germline V gene. After removal of 4 bases from V and 5 bases from J, the junction contained 5 bases not matched to a gene. CDR3 length equals 15 residues. CDR3 residues: CASSSGTGQTGELFF. The CDR3 nucleotides read TGTGCCAGCAGCTCCGGGACAGGGCAAACCGGGGAGCTGTTTTTT. Full variable domain (rest looked up from reference TRBV11-2 and TRBJ2-2): EAGVAQSPRYKIIEKRQSVAFWCNPISGHATLYWYQQILGQGPKLLIQFQNNGVVDDSQLPKDRFSAERLKGVDSTLKIQPAKLEDSAVYLCASSSGTGQTGELFFGEGSRLTVL.

The table lists this clonotype with many counts. The chain links TRBV7-9 to TRBJ2-7; tentative D call: TRBD2 (5 bases). Germline CDR1 SEHNR, CDR2 FQNEAQ (reference sequence). V was cut by 5 bases and J by 6 bases, with 17 bases left in between. This CDR3 is 14 amino acids long. The CDR3, as DNA: TGTGCCAGCAGCGGACTGGGCCGCTTCGGCGAGCAGTACTTC. The encoded protein is CASSGLGRFGEQYF.

This clonotype was recorded many times. V gene TRBV4-3 combines with J gene TRBJ1-6; unclear D gene. The CDR3 length is 15 residues. Between the trimmed V and J ends, which lost 0 bases and 8 bases, there was a span of 11 bases. Germline loops: CDR1 LGHNA, CDR2 YSLEER. In nucleotides, the CDR3 is TGCGCCAGCAGCCAAGATCGTACAGCCTATTCACCCCTCCACTTT. Protein product: CASSQDRTAYSPLHF.

This clonotype was seen more than once but under ten times. The V call is TRBV3-1, the J call TRBJ2-7; 9 nucleotides agree with TRBD2. Looked up from germline, CDR1 is LGHDT and CDR2 is YNNKEL (reference sequence). CDR3 length: 15 residues. The J segment lost 5 bases and the V segment lost 4 bases, leaving 9 bases of the junction unmatched. CDR3: CASSPSAGGFHEQYF. DNA of the CDR3: TGTGCCAGCAGCCCCTCCGCGGGAGGGTTCCACGAGCAGTACTTC.

This clonotype occurred a few times. V and J are TRBV28 and TRBJ1-4; 9 nucleotides match TRBD1. The CDR3 has 12 residues. The germline V gene encodes CDR1 MDHEN and CDR2 SYDVKM. V was clipped by 8 bases and J by 6 bases; unmatched bases: 1. This CDR3 reads CASRDRDEKLFF. CDR3 nucleotide sequence: TGTGCCAGCCGGGACAGGGATGAAAAACTGTTTTTT. Full variable domain (remainder filled in from reference TRBV28 and TRBJ1-4): DVKVTQSSRYLVKRTGEKVFLECVQDMDHENMFWYRQDPGLGLRLIYFSYDVKMKEKGDIPEGYSVSREKKERFSLILESASTNQTSMYLCASRDRDEKLFFGSGTQLSVL.

This clonotype was recorded only once. The CDR3 nucleotides read TGTGCCAGCAGCTGGTTTAACGGAGAGACCCAGTACTTC. Residues: CASSWFNGETQYF. This sequence joins TRBV12-3 or TRBV12-4 and TRBJ2-5; D call uncertain. V gave up 6 bases and J gave up 4 bases, with 12 bases separating them. CDR3 length: 13 residues.

This clonotype has just a few counts. The gene calls are TRBV9 and TRBJ1-1; TRBD1 agrees at 7 bases. Losses at the gene ends were 3 bases for V and 5 bases for J; bases not matched to a gene: 7. The germline gives CDR1 SGDLS, CDR2 YYNGEE. This CDR3 has 14 amino acids. The CDR3 spells CASSEGGEGTEAFF. CDR3 nucleotide sequence: TGTGCCAGCAGCGAAGGGGGCGAAGGGACTGAAGCTTTCTTT.

This clonotype has at least ten counts. The chain combines TRBV6-5 with TRBJ2-3; 7 bases map to TRBD2. The CDR3 loop spans 13 amino acids. CDR1 is MNHEY and CDR2 is SVGAGI in the germline V gene. V dropped 4 bases and J dropped 10; count of bases not matched to a gene: 8. CDR3 sequence reads: CASSLGLLRAQYF. In DNA form, the CDR3 reads TGTGCCAGCAGTTTGGGACTACTACGAGCGCAGTATTTT.

This clonotype was recorded many times. The chain combines TRBV20-1 with TRBJ2-3; D gene unclear. Trimming stripped 4 bases from V and 3 bases from J, with 8 bases between. This CDR3 is 12 amino acids long. Germline V lookup: CDR1 DFQATT, CDR2 SNEGSKA (reference sequence). The CDR3 is CSAIKQTDTQYF. The CDR3 DNA sequence: TGCAGTGCTATAAAACAGACAGATACGCAGTATTTT.

At least ten counts were recorded for this clonotype. V gene TRBV7-2 combines with J gene TRBJ2-1, with 9 nucleotides matching TRBD2. With 3 bases clipped from V and 9 bases from J, the junction kept 12 bases outside the gene matches. CDR3 length: 16 amino acids. Germline assignment: CDR1 SGHTA and CDR2 FQGNSA. For the CDR3, the DNA is TGTGCCAGCAGCTTGCTTAGCGGGGGATACGACGCTGAGCAGTTCTTC. Amino acid sequence: CASSLLSGGYDAEQFF.

This clonotype was found many times. The chain has TRBV18 and TRBJ2-3; D gene ambiguous. This CDR3 is built from 11 residues. V lost 3 bases and J lost 6, with 4 bases in between. CDR1 KGHSH and CDR2 LQKENI come from the germline V gene. The CDR3 is CASSPVDTQYF. CDR3 bases: TGTGCCAGCTCACCGGTTGATACGCAGTATTTT.

The sample holds many counts of this clonotype. The rearrangement links TRBV6-5 to TRBJ2-6; D is undetermined. The CDR3 runs to 15 residues. The germline CDR1 and CDR2 sequences are MNHEY and SVGAGI. V was cut by 2 bases and J by 4 bases, with 9 bases left in between. The CDR3 reads CASSYGVAGANVLTF. The CDR3 DNA sequence: TGTGCCAGCAGTTACGGGGTTGCCGGGGCCAACGTCCTGACTTTC.

In its sample, this clonotype was seen many times. The genes are TRBV28 and TRBJ2-7; D gene unclear. Germline V CDR1 and CDR2: MDHEN, SYDVKM. V lost 4 bases and J lost 1, with 14 bases in between. The CDR3 covers 15 residues. In DNA form, the CDR3 reads TGTGCCAGCAGTTGGCCGGGTTTAGGTTCCTACGAGCAGTACTTC. Its protein is CASSWPGLGSYEQYF. Full variable domain (rest looked up from reference TRBV28 and TRBJ2-7): DVKVTQSSRYLVKRTGEKVFLECVQDMDHENMFWYRQDPGLGLRLIYFSYDVKMKEKGDIPEGYSVSREKKERFSLILESASTNQTSMYLCASSWPGLGSYEQYFGPGTRLTVT.

This clonotype has only a few counts. This sequence joins TRBV4-1 and TRBJ2-3; possibly TRBD2 for D (5 bases). Germline-derived CDR1 and CDR2 are MGHRA and YSYEKL. This CDR3 comprises 16 residues. V lost 0 bases, J lost 0 bases, and 10 bases lay in between. The CDR3 loop is CASSQESRTSTDTQYF. In nucleotides, the CDR3 is TGCGCCAGCAGCCAAGAATCCCGGACTAGCACAGATACGCAGTATTTT.